The 22 T cell receptor beta chains below come from one sample, sequenced in a study of blood T cell repertoires in COVID-19. Sequenced by immunoSEQ multiplex PCR; TCRdb stores in-frame clones only, minus some. The data show roughly 100,000 clones, 75% to 95% seen once. Sequenced: peripheral blood. These receptors came from a woman in her forties or fifties in a cohort sampled during active COVID-19.

The genes are TRBV4-2 and TRBJ2-1; D unclear. CDR3 length: 15 residues. Per the germline V gene, CDR1 is LGHNA and CDR2 is YNFKEQ. V gave up 0 bases and J gave up 0 bases, with 6 bases separating them. CDR3 nucleotide sequence: TGTGCCAGCAGCCAAGACCTTGTCTCCTACAATGAGCAGTTCTTC. Amino acids: CASSQDLVSYNEQFF.

V gene TRBV3-1 (or the pseudogene TRBV3-2) combines with J gene TRBJ1-2, with 12 nucleotides matching TRBD1. The CDR3 runs 15 residues. Germline V gene lookup returns CDR1 LGHDT and CDR2 YNNKEL (reference sequence). The trim removed 0 bases at V and 8 bases at J, leaving 4 bases unmatched. The CDR3 loop is CASSQEGTGGGGYTF. CDR3 coding DNA: TGTGCCAGCAGCCAAGAGGGGACAGGGGGCGGAGGCTACACCTTC.

The DNA for the CDR3 is TGCAGTGCTAGAACAACATACGAGCAGTACTTC. This encodes CSARTTYEQYF. The chain has TRBV20-1 and TRBJ2-7; D ambiguous. Germline values: CDR1 DFQATT, CDR2 SNEGSKA (reference sequence). The CDR3 consists of 11 residues. V was cut by 2 bases and J by 4 bases, with 6 bases left in between.

The J gene is TRBJ2-5, the V gene TRBV4-1; 10 bases fit TRBD2. Germline V gene sequence: CDR1 MGHRA, CDR2 YSYEKL. This CDR3 contains 14 residues. Trimming at V came to 4 bases and at J to 5 bases, leaving 4 bases not matched to a gene. The CDR3 loop reads CASSPLAGEETQYF. In DNA, the CDR3 is TGCGCCAGCAGCCCCCTAGCGGGGGAGGAGACCCAGTACTTC.

The chain has TRBV4-1 and TRBJ2-3; D may be TRBD1 (5 bases). The V gene's germline CDR1 is MGHRA and CDR2 YSYEKL. With 1 base removed from V and 4 bases from J, the gap between germline ends came to 9 bases. This CDR3 is 14 amino acids long. In DNA, the CDR3 is TGCGCCAGCAGCCAAGCCAGGGCTGCAGATACGCAGTATTTT. It codes for CASSQARAADTQYF.

V gene TRBV7-6 combines with J gene TRBJ2-3, with TRBD1 identical over 12 bases. The CDR3 contains 16 residues. CDR1 SGHVS and CDR2 FNYEAQ come from the germline V gene. J lost 6 bases, V lost 3 bases, and 7 bases had no gene match. The CDR3 DNA follows: TGTGCCAGCAGCTTTCGCCGGGACAGGGGGCTGGATACGCAGTATTTT. As protein: CASSFRRDRGLDTQYF.

V and J are TRBV12-5 and TRBJ1-5; 7 bases fit TRBD1. Germline loops: CDR1 LGHNT, CDR2 FRNRAP. V was pared by 4 bases and J by 5 bases, with 17 bases of the junction left unmatched. The CDR3 loop spans 18 amino acids. The CDR3 reads CASGSPPLTGSKYQPQHF. In DNA form, the CDR3 reads TGTGCTAGTGGTTCCCCACCCTTGACAGGGTCTAAGTATCAGCCCCAGCATTTT. The full variable domain, in which reference TRBV12-5 and TRBJ1-5 provide the parts outside the CDR3, is DARVTQTPRHKVTEMGQEVTMRCQPILGHNTVFWYRQTMMQGLELLAYFRNRAPLDDSGMPKDRFSAEMPDATLATLKIQPSEPRDSAVYFCASGSPPLTGSKYQPQHFGDGTRLSIL.

The CDR3: CASSGEGETQYF. The DNA of the CDR3 is TGTGCCAGCAGTGGGGAGGGAGAGACCCAGTACTTC. This rearrangement joins TRBV25-1 to TRBJ2-5; 7 bases are a match to TRBD2. Germline CDR1 MGHDK, CDR2 SYGVNS. CDR3 length equals 12 residues. The V gene end was trimmed by 4 bases and the J gene end by 4 bases; junction bases not matched to a gene: 0.

The chain joins TRBV10-3 to TRBJ2-1; the match to TRBD1 covers 10 bases. V gave up 10 bases and J gave up 6 bases; unmatched junction bases: 9. The germline V gene encodes CDR1 ENHRY and CDR2 SYGVKD. The length of the CDR3 is 14 residues. Here the CDR3 DNA reads TGTGCCACCCAGAGGGACAGGGGAACCAATGAGCAGTTCTTC. Protein: CATQRDRGTNEQFF.

J is TRBJ1-2 and V is TRBV21-1; TRBD1 was called by the table and not checked on the DNA. TRBV21-1 is recorded as a pseudogene. This CDR3 region has 14 residues. The CDR3 region is CASTDRGANYGYTF. The CDR3 nucleotides are TGTGCCAGCACGGACAGGGGAGCTAACTATGGCTACACCTTC.

The V and J genes are TRBV5-6 and TRBJ1-1, with D possibly TRBD1 on 6 matching bases. This CDR3 has 14 amino acids. V was cut by 0 bases and J by 8 bases, with 14 bases left in between. Germline V gene data show CDR1 as SGHDT and CDR2 as YYEEEE. CDR3 region: CASSLGQGYGEAFF. For the CDR3, the DNA is TGTGCCAGCAGCTTGGGGCAGGGGTACGGCGAAGCTTTCTTT.

The chain uses TRBV5-1 and TRBJ2-3, with 7 bases that match TRBD1. This CDR3 has 16 residues. Germline V gene lookup returns CDR1 SGHRS and CDR2 YFSETQ. V lost 3 bases, J lost 0 bases, and 7 bases stayed unmatched. CDR3 in DNA: TGCGCCAGCAGCTCTCTTAGGGACAGCAGCACAGATACGCAGTATTTT. This encodes CASSSLRDSSTDTQYF.

This clone appeared a single time. The V and J genes are TRBV19 and TRBJ1-2; 8 bases are a match to TRBD1. CDR1 and CDR2 from the germline V gene are LNHDA and SQIVND (reference sequence). Germline trimming cut 2 bases from V and 4 bases from J; bases unmatched to any gene: 6. This CDR3 is 15 amino acids long. CDR3 bases: TGTGCCAGTAGTATATCGCAGGGGGCACCCTATGGCTACACCTTC. This codes for CASSISQGAPYGYTF.

The genes are TRBV5-6 and TRBJ2-7; D may be TRBD1 (5 bases). This CDR3 is 15 amino acids long. The V end lost 4 bases, the J end lost 4 bases, and 18 bases lay between the germline ends. Germline V CDR1 and CDR2: SGHDT, YYEEEE. The CDR3 sequence is CASSTHTQGIYEQYF. The CDR3 nucleotides are TGTGCCAGCAGCACTCATACTCAGGGAATTTACGAGCAGTACTTC.

The rearrangement joins TRBV5-1 to TRBJ2-5; 7 positions match TRBD1. The ends lost 4 bases at V and 2 bases at J; junction bases unmatched: 2. The CDR3 extends over 13 amino acids. The germline V gene has CDR1 SGHRS and CDR2 YFSETQ. CDR3 sequence (DNA): TGCGCCAGCAGCGGGGGACAGCAAGAGACCCAGTACTTC. Protein sequence: CASSGGQQETQYF.

The chain carries TRBV2 and TRBJ2-7; D not resolved. CDR3 size: 13 residues. V lost 6 bases and J 6 bases, leaving 15 bases between the germline ends. CDR1 SNHLY and CDR2 FYNNEI come from the germline V gene. In DNA, the CDR3 is TGTGCCAGCAGGAGGCAGCAGACGGCCGAGCAGTACTTC. Amino acids: CASRRQQTAEQYF.

The chain links TRBV7-3 to TRBJ2-6, with D uncertain. CDR3 size: 15 residues. Looked up from germline, CDR1 is SGHTA and CDR2 is FQGTGA. The V gene lost 2 bases and the J gene lost 0 bases, with 5 bases spanning the gap. The CDR3 is CASSLGHSGANVLTF. The CDR3 nucleotides are TGTGCCAGCAGCTTAGGGCACTCTGGGGCCAACGTCCTGACTTTC. The full variable domain, in which reference TRBV7-3 and TRBJ2-6 provide the parts outside the CDR3, is GAGVSQTPSNKVTEKGKYVELRCDPISGHTALYWYRQSLGQGPEFLIYFQGTGAADDSGLPNDRFFAVRPEGSVSTLKIQRTERGDSAVYLCASSLGHSGANVLTFGAGSRLTVL.

The chain employs TRBV5-6 and TRBJ2-7; 12 bases are shared with TRBD1. This CDR3 comprises 19 residues. V lost 0 bases and J lost 6; bases outside the gene matches: 16. CDR1 and CDR2 (germline): SGHDT, YYEEEE. The CDR3 is CASSLAGAPGQGALGEQYF. The CDR3 DNA reads as TGTGCCAGCAGCTTGGCGGGGGCCCCGGGACAGGGGGCGCTGGGCGAGCAGTACTTC.

This clone showed up just once. The chain employs TRBV11-2 and TRBJ2-2, with D possibly matching TRBD1 (5 bases). The CDR3 is made up of 14 amino acids. The germline V gene encodes CDR1 SGHAT and CDR2 FQNNGV. V dropped 3 bases and J dropped 7 bases, with 12 bases sitting between them. CDR3 residues: CASSFLAGIGELFF. The CDR3 nucleotides read TGTGCCAGCAGCTTCCTGGCAGGGATCGGGGAGCTGTTTTTT.

This chain connects TRBV18 to TRBJ1-1, with a tentative D call TRBD1 (5 bases). Deletions cut 2 bases from V and 0 bases from J, with 13 bases between. Germline V gene data show CDR1 as KGHSH and CDR2 as LQKENI. This CDR3 has 16 amino acids. The CDR3 DNA reads TGTGCCAGCTCACCAATAATGGGGCGTATGAACACTGAAGCTTTCTTT. It encodes CASSPIMGRMNTEAFF.

V and J are TRBV6-5 and TRBJ1-1; TRBD1 might be the D (6 bases). The V gene lost 5 bases and the J gene lost 6 bases, with 16 bases spanning the gap. Germline CDR1 MNHEY, CDR2 SVGAGI. CDR3 length: 14 amino acids. The DNA for the CDR3 is TGTGCCAGCAGTCGGACAGAGAGGGCCGCTGAAGCTTTCTTT. It yields the protein CASSRTERAAEAFF.

In its sample, this clone was seen a few times. The chain recombines TRBV5-1 with TRBJ2-1; the D gene is possibly TRBD2 (6 bases). This CDR3 has 16 residues. CDR1 SGHRS and CDR2 YFSETQ come from the germline V gene. Trimming took off 1 base at V and 3 bases at J, with 14 bases between the two ends. The DNA for the CDR3 is TGCGCCAGCAGCTTGATCTCTAGCGTATACTACAATGAGCAGTTCTTC. Its translation: CASSLISSVYYNEQFF.